The clone carrying this T cell receptor (beta chain) was detected only a few times. TCRdb ran MiXCR on the RT-PCR reads and lists one entry per CDR3 protein. The repertoire holds some 230,000 distinct CDR3 sequences, with roughly an eighth as singletons. The data belong to a study of patients and donors after allogeneic stem cell transplantation. V lost 5 bases, J lost 5 bases, and 6 bases stayed unmatched. From germline, CDR1 is LGHNT and CDR2 FRNRAP. The CDR3 totals 14 residues. This TCR came from a human donor who was either an allogeneic HSCT recipient or a stem cell or donor lymphocyte infusion donor (not recorded which). It is not recorded whose cells these are; they may come from a transplant donor. The J gene is TRBJ2-5, the V gene TRBV12-5, with 9 bases matching TRBD1. Sequenced input: blood, either unsorted or a sorted T cell fraction (not recorded which). The CDR3 DNA follows: TGTGCTAGTGGTCTCACAGGGGGCTTGGAGACCCAGTACTTC. Protein sequence: CASGLTGGLETQYF.